The sequence of this T cell receptor (beta chain) was determined in a study of CD8 T cells in Susac syndrome. Reverse transcription of about 0.5 to 1 ug RNA used random hexamers. The TCR beta CDR3 was amplified by immunoSEQ multiplex PCR across 54 Vbeta, 13 Jbeta. Using its own MiXCR run on the immunoSEQ multiplex PCR reads, TCRdb lists one record per CDR3 protein. The repertoire holds 250,000 to 300,000 distinct CDR3 sequences, with 65% to 90% as singletons. The study's findings and limits: The number of individuals included in the study's TCR sequencing and HLA analysis was acknowledged as relatively small.

The CDR3 extends over 14 amino acids. Trimming removed 3 bases from V and 3 bases from J, with 11 bases in between. Germline V CDR1 and CDR2: SGHVS, FQNEAQ. In the case of this clonotype: Antigen unknown.

From blood CD8+ and CD4+ T cells, the TCR beta chain was sequenced. Input material: CD8+ T cells from PBMCs. This TCR was recovered from a human donor with multiple sclerosis. The chain has TRBV7-8 and TRBJ2-5; D unclear. The CDR3 sequence is CASSFQMGEETQYF. The CDR3, as DNA: TGTGCCAGCAGCTTCCAGATGGGTGAAGAGACCCAGTACTTC.